This TCR beta chain originates from a study of identical twins. Findings and limits, study-wide: Less excess twin sharing appeared in beta out-of-frame sequences.

Ten or more counts support this clonotype. Its antigen is as yet unknown. Each cDNA held unique molecular identifiers, and template switching gave it a universal primer site. A single record per CDR3 protein comes from TCRdb applying MiXCR to the 5' RACE reads. The repertoire holds a few hundred thousand distinct CDR3 sequences, with just under 9.5% as singletons. This CDR3 has 14 residues. Germline CDR1 is SGHVS and CDR2 is FQNEAQ. Trimming stripped 5 bases from V and 5 bases from J, with 13 bases between. The same sample was also used in a study of yellow fever vaccine responses in identical twins.

This receptor was obtained from a woman between 18 and 29 years old in good health. The rearrangement uses TRBV7-8 and TRBJ2-1; D is perhaps TRBD2 (5 bases). What was sequenced was CD8+ T cells sorted from blood. CDR3 protein: CASSQIGDNNEQFF. DNA for the CDR3: TGTGCCAGCAGCCAAATCGGGGATAACAATGAGCAGTTCTTC.